The next 18 T cell receptor beta chains were all read from a single sample in a study of T-cell reconstitution after alpha-beta-depleted transplantation in children. The TCRbeta library incorporated unique molecular identifiers. A single record per CDR3 protein comes from TCRdb applying MiXCR to the PCR reads. In the table there are more than 200,000 distinct CDR3 sequences, about 23% of which are singletons. The specimen comprised PBMCs, sampled before TCRalphabeta/CD19-depleted stem cell transplant. The receptors were gathered from a girl between 2 and 10 years old with Fanconi anemia, due to receive a stem cell transplant.

The rearrangement uses TRBV27 and TRBJ1-6, with D possibly matching TRBD1 (6 bases). The CDR3 spans 15 residues. Per germline, CDR1 MNHEY and CDR2 SMNVEV (reference sequence). V was trimmed by 6 bases and J by 10 bases, leaving 19 bases between them. CDR3 sequence reads: CASSPAPTGNSPLHF. CDR3 DNA: TGTGCCAGCAGCCCTGCCCCCACAGGGAACTCACCCCTCCACTTT.

This clonotype has a handful of counts. The V call is TRBV28, the J call TRBJ2-3; 9 nucleotides align to TRBD2. The CDR3 loop spans 14 amino acids. Germline V lookup: CDR1 MDHEN, CDR2 SYDVKM. The trim removed 4 bases at V and 7 bases at J, leaving 6 bases unmatched. The CDR3 spells CASSWDSGRNTQYF. The DNA of the CDR3 is TGTGCCAGCAGTTGGGATAGCGGGAGAAATACGCAGTATTTT.

This clonotype was found a few times. The CDR3 reads CASSLRSAYEQYF. In nucleotides, the CDR3 is TGCGCCAGCAGCTTGAGGTCAGCCTACGAGCAGTACTTC. J is TRBJ2-7 and V is TRBV5-1; D call uncertain. This CDR3 comprises 13 residues. Germline values: CDR1 SGHRS, CDR2 YFSETQ. V was clipped by 1 base and J by 2 bases, with 7 bases between them.

This clonotype turned up a few times. The chain employs TRBV11-2 and TRBJ2-1, with 8 positions matching TRBD2. V was pared by 6 bases and J by 5 bases, with 9 bases of the junction left unmatched. This CDR3 has 15 residues. CDR1 SGHAT and CDR2 FQNNGV come from the germline V gene. CDR3 sequence reads: CASSLSGTGNNEQFF. Here the CDR3 DNA reads TGTGCCAGCAGTCTTAGCGGGACGGGGAACAATGAGCAGTTCTTC.

This clonotype was recorded a few times. Its ends do not fully match the called genes, so a read error is possible. V gene TRBV7-3 combines with J gene TRBJ2-3, with 8 bases identical to TRBD2. CDR3 size: 15 residues. Looked up from germline, CDR1 is SGHTA and CDR2 is FQGTGA. CDR3 protein: CARSFAGGSPDTQYF. In DNA form, the CDR3 reads TGTGCCAGGAGCTTTGCGGGGGGTTCCCCAGATACGCAGTATTTT.

The V call is TRBV18, the J call TRBJ2-3, with D perhaps matching TRBD2 (6 bases). CDR3 size: 14 residues. V was shortened by 0 bases and J by 4 bases, with 8 bases between the two germline ends. Germline-derived CDR1 and CDR2 are KGHSH and LQKENI. CDR3 loop: CASSPPGGADTQYF. The CDR3 nucleotides are TGTGCCAGCTCACCACCGGGGGGAGCAGATACGCAGTATTTT.

This clonotype was picked up a small number of times. The chain recombines TRBV5-1 with TRBJ2-1; TRBD1 or TRBD2 may be the D gene (5 bases each). This CDR3 is built from 18 residues. Germline CDR1 and CDR2: SGHRS and YFSETQ. Between the trimmed V and J ends, which lost 1 base and 4 bases, there was a span of 21 bases. The CDR3 loop is CASSLPLSPRGPYNEQFF. The CDR3 coding sequence is TGCGCCAGCAGCTTGCCCCTTAGCCCGAGGGGTCCATACAATGAGCAGTTCTTC.

This clonotype was seen many times. V gene TRBV12-3 or TRBV12-4 combines with J gene TRBJ2-7; D ambiguous. The CDR3 covers 13 residues. V shed 2 bases and J shed 6 bases, with 11 bases lying between them. The CDR3 reads CASSLSGIPEQYF. CDR3 DNA: TGTGCCAGCAGTTTATCGGGCATCCCCGAGCAGTACTTC.

V is TRBV28 and J is TRBJ2-1; 12 bases agree with TRBD2. Germline V gene data show CDR1 as MDHEN and CDR2 as SYDVKM. V lost 5 bases and J lost 16; bases outside the gene matches: 15. The CDR3 consists of 15 residues. Here the CDR3 reads CASSRTSGRTSVGFF. The CDR3 DNA reads TGTGCCAGCAGTCGCACTAGCGGGAGGACTAGTGTTGGTTTCTTC.

This clonotype came up many times. The CDR3 sequence: CSARAWGQGIPSTDTQYF. The CDR3 DNA follows: TGCAGTGCTAGGGCCTGGGGACAGGGGATTCCTAGCACAGATACGCAGTATTTT. This rearrangement joins TRBV20-1 to TRBJ2-3; 10 bases line up with TRBD1. Germline V gene data show CDR1 as DFQATT and CDR2 as SNEGSKA (reference sequence). The junction had 12 bases not matched to a gene; V was cut back by 3 bases and J by 0 bases. There are 18 residues in the CDR3.

The chain uses TRBV5-1 and TRBJ2-1, with 8 bases aligning to TRBD2. In germline, CDR1 is SGHRS, CDR2 YFSETQ. The CDR3 is 16 residues long. Losses at the gene ends were 2 bases for V and 8 bases for J; bases not matched to a gene: 12. The CDR3 DNA reads TGCGCCAGCAGCTTAGGCGTTCGGGGGGGGATCGATGAGCAGTTCTTC. Its translation is CASSLGVRGGIDEQFF.

This clonotype came up many times. This chain links TRBV20-1 with TRBJ2-7, with D uncertain. The CDR3 is 13 amino acids. CDR1 is DFQATT and CDR2 is SNEGSKA in the germline V gene (reference sequence). Trimming pared 0 bases from V and 3 bases from J, leaving 9 bases between. CDR3 loop: CSARDHSDYEQYF. CDR3 coding DNA: TGCAGTGCTAGAGATCATTCAGACTACGAGCAGTACTTC.

This clonotype appeared a few times. V is TRBV9 and J is TRBJ2-3; D is undetermined. V lost 4 bases, J lost 1 base, and 22 bases lay in between. The CDR3 covers 18 residues. Germline CDR1 is SGDLS and CDR2 is YYNGEE. The CDR3 DNA is TGTGCCAGCAGCCCCAAACCCGTCTCGAAGATGGGCACAGATACGCAGTATTTT. This gives the protein CASSPKPVSKMGTDTQYF.

Ten or more counts support this clonotype. The V and J genes are TRBV5-1 and TRBJ2-3; D is undetermined. The CDR3 consists of 15 residues. The germline gives CDR1 SGHRS, CDR2 YFSETQ. Trimming pared 1 base from V and 0 bases from J, leaving 9 bases between. The CDR3 sequence: CASSLYAPSTDTQYF. CDR3 in DNA: TGCGCCAGCAGCTTGTACGCTCCCAGCACAGATACGCAGTATTTT.

At least ten counts were recorded for this clonotype. The chain links TRBV12-3 or TRBV12-4 to TRBJ2-2; no reliable D call. The CDR3 runs 14 residues. V gave up 3 bases and J gave up 2 bases, with 7 bases separating them. CDR3 amino acids: CASSFLRNTGELFF. The CDR3 DNA follows: TGTGCCAGCAGTTTCTTGAGAAACACCGGGGAGCTGTTTTTT.

This clonotype was counted many times. The chain recombines TRBV29-1 with TRBJ2-7; D is possibly TRBD1 (6 bases). Germline CDR1 is SQVTM and CDR2 is ANQGSEA. This CDR3 is built from 13 residues. Trimming took 1 base from V and 3 from J, leaving 10 bases between them. CDR3 sequence: CSVEGDTSYEQYF. CDR3 nucleotides: TGCAGCGTTGAAGGGGACACAAGCTACGAGCAGTACTTC.

This clonotype showed up many times. The rearrangement links TRBV20-1 to TRBJ2-7; no clear D. CDR3 length: 13 residues. V lost 0 bases to trimming and J lost 1 base, with 7 bases between them. Looked up from germline, CDR1 is DFQATT and CDR2 is SNEGSKA (reference sequence). The CDR3 spells CSARELRSYEQYF. Here the CDR3 DNA reads TGCAGTGCTAGAGAGTTAAGATCCTACGAGCAGTACTTC.

This rearrangement joins TRBV29-1 to TRBJ2-3; D uncertain. CDR3 length: 16 residues. Germline V lookup: CDR1 SQVTM, CDR2 ANQGSEA. V lost 6 bases, J lost 2 bases, and 21 bases lay in between. The CDR3 nucleotides read TGCAGCGTCCACCACTCGAGGCTACCTTACACAGATACGCAGTATTTT. Translation: CSVHHSRLPYTDTQYF.